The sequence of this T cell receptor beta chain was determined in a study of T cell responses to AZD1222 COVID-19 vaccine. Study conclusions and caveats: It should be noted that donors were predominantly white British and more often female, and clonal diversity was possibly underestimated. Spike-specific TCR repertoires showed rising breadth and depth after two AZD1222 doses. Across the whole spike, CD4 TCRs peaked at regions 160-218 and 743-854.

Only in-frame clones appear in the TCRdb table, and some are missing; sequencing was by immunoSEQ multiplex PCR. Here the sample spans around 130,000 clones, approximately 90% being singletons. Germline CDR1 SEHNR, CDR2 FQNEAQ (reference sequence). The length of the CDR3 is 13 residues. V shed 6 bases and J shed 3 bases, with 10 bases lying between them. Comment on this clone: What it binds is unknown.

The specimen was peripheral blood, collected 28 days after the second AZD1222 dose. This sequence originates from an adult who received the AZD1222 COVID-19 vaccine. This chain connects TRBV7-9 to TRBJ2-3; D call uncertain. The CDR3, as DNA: TGTGCCAGCAGATATAAGGAGACAGATACGCAGTATTTT. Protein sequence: CASRYKETDTQYF.